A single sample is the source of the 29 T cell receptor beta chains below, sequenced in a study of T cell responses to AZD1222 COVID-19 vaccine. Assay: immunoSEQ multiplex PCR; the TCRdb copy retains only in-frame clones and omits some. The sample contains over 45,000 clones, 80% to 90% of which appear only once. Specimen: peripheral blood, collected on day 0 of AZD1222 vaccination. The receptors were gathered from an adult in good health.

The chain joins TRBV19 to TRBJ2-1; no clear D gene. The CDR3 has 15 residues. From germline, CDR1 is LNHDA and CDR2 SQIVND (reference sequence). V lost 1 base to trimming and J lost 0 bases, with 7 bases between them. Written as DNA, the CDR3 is TGTGCCAGTAGTATAGCCATTGTCTCCTACAATGAGCAGTTCTTC. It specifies CASSIAIVSYNEQFF.

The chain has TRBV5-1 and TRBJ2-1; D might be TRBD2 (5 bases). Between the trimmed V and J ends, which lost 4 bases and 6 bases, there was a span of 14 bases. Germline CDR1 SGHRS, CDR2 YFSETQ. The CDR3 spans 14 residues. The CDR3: CASSRASSPNEQFF. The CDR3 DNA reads TGCGCCAGCAGCCGGGCTAGCTCCCCCAATGAGCAGTTCTTC.

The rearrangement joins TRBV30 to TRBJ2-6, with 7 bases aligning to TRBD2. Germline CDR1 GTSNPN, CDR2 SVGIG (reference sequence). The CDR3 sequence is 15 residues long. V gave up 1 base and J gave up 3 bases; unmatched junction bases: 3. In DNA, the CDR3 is TGTGCCTGGAGTGGGGGAGGGCGTGGGGCCAACGTCCTGACTTTC. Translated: CAWSGGGRGANVLTF.

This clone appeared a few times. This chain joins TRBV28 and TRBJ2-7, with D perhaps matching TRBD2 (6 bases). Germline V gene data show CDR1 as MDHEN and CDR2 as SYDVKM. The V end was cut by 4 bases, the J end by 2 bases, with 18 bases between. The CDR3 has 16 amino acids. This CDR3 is CASSSPLGGKTYEQYF. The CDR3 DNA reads TGTGCCAGCAGTTCCCCTCTGGGCGGGAAGACCTACGAGCAGTACTTC.

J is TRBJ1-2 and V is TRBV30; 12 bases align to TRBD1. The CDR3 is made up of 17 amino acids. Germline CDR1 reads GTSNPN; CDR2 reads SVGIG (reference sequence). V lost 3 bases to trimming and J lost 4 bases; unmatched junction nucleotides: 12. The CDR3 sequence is CAWSGPGTGGGGYGYTF. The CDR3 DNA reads TGTGCCTGGAGCGGTCCCGGGACAGGGGGCGGTGGCTATGGCTACACCTTC.

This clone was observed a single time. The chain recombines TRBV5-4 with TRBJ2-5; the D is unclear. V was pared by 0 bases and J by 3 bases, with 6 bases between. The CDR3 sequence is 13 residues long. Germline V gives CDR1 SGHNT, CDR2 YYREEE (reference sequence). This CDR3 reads CASSLGLEETQYF. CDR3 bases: TGTGCCAGCAGCTTGGGGCTAGAAGAGACCCAGTACTTC.

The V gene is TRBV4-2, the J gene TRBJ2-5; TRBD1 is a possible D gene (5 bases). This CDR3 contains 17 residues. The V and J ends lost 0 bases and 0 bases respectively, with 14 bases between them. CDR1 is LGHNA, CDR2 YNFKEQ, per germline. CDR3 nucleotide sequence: TGTGCCAGCAGCCAAGAGCCTCCAGGGTCCTACCAAGAGACCCAGTACTTC. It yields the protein CASSQEPPGSYQETQYF.

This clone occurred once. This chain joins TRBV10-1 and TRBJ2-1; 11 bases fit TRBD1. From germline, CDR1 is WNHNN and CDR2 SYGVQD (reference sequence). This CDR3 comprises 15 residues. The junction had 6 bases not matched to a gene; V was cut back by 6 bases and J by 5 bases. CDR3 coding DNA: TGCGCCAGCAGGAAAGGGACAGGGGGAAACAATGAGCAGTTCTTC. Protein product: CASRKGTGGNNEQFF.

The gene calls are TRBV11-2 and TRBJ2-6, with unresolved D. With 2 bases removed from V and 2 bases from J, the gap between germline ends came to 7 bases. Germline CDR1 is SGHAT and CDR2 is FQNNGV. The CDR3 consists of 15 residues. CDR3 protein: CASSLLSAGANVLTF. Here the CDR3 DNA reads TGTGCCAGCAGCTTATTATCAGCTGGGGCCAACGTCCTGACTTTC.

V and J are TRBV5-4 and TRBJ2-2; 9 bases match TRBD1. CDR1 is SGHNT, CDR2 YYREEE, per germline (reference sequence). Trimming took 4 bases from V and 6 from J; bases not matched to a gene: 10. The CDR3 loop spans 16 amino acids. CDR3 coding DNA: TGTGCCAGCAGCCCTGGGACAGGGCGGTCCTCCGGGGAGCTGTTTTTT. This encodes CASSPGTGRSSGELFF.

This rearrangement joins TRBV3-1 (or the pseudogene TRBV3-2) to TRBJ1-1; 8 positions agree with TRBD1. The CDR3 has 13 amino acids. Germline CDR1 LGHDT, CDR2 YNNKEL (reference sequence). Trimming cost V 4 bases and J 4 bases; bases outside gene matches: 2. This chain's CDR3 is CASSLQGVTEAFF. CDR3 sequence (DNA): TGTGCCAGCAGCCTACAGGGGGTCACTGAAGCTTTCTTT.

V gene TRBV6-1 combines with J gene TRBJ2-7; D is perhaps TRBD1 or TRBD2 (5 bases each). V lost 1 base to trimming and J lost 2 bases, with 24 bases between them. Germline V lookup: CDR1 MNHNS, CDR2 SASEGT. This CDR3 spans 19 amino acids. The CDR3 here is CASSEESRGRRTLTYEQYF. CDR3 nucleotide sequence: TGTGCCAGCAGTGAAGAGTCTAGGGGACGGCGAACTTTAACCTACGAGCAGTACTTC.

The CDR3 spells CASSPTKNGNTIYF. The DNA of the CDR3 is TGTGCCAGCAGCCCGACAAAGAACGGCAACACCATATATTTT. The chain links TRBV3-1 (or the pseudogene TRBV3-2) to TRBJ1-3; unclear D gene. Trimming stripped 4 bases from V and 7 bases from J, with 14 bases between. This CDR3 contains 14 residues. CDR1 is LGHDT and CDR2 is YNNKEL in the germline V gene (reference sequence).

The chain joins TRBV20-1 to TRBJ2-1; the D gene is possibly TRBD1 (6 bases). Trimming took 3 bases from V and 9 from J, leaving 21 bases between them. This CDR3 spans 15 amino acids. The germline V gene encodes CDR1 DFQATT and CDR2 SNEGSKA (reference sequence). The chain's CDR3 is CSASGSPPRGGEQFF. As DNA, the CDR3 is TGCAGTGCTAGTGGGTCCCCCCCCAGGGGTGGTGAGCAGTTCTTC.

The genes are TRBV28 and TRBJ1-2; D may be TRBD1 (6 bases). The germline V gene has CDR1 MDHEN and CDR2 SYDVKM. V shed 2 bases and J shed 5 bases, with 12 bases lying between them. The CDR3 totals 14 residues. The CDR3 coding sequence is TGTGCCAGCAGTTTAGAGCAGGGGCAGTATGGCTACACCTTC. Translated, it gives CASSLEQGQYGYTF.

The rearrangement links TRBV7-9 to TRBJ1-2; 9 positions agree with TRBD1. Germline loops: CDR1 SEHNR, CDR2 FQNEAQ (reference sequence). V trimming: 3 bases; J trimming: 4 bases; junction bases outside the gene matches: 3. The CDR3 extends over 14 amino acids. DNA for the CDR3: TGTGCCAGCAGCTTGGACAGGGGCATCTATGGCTACACCTTC. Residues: CASSLDRGIYGYTF.

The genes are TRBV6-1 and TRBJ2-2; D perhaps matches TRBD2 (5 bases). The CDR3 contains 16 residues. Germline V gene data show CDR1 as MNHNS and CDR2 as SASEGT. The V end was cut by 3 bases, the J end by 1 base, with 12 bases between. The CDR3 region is CASSERGRGNTGELFF. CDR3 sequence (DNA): TGTGCCAGCAGTGAGCGTGGGAGAGGGAACACCGGGGAGCTGTTTTTT.

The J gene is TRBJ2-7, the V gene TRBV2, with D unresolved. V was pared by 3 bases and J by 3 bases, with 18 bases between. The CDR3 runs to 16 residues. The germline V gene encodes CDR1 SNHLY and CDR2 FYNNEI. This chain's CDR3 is CASSDVGAPKFYEQYF. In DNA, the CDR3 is TGTGCCAGCAGTGATGTCGGAGCCCCAAAGTTCTACGAGCAGTACTTC. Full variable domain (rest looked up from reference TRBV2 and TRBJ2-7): EPEVTQTPSHQVTQMGQEVILRCVPISNHLYFYWYRQILGQKVEFLVSFYNNEISEKSEIFDDQFSVERPDGSNFTLKIRSTKLEDSAMYFCASSDVGAPKFYEQYFGPGTRLTVT.

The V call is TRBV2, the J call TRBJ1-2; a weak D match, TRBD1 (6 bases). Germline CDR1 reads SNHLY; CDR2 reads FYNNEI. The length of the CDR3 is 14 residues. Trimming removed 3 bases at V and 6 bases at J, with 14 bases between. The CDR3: CASSDNRVRDGYTF. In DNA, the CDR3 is TGTGCCAGCAGTGATAACAGGGTGAGGGATGGCTACACCTTC.

Written as DNA, the CDR3 is TGCAGCGGGGGGGAGGGCCGAAATACGCAGTATTTT. It encodes CSGGEGRNTQYF. The rearrangement uses TRBV29-1 and TRBJ2-3, with TRBD2 identical over 7 bases. The ends lost 7 bases at V and 7 bases at J; junction bases unmatched: 8. CDR1 is SQVTM and CDR2 is ANQGSEA in the germline V gene. This CDR3 comprises 12 residues.

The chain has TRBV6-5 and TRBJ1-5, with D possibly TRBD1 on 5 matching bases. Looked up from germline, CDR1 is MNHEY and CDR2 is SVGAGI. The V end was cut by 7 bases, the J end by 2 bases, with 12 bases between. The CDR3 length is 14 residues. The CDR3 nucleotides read TGTGCCAGCAACGCAGGGTCGGGCAATCAGCCCCAGCATTTT. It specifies CASNAGSGNQPQHF.

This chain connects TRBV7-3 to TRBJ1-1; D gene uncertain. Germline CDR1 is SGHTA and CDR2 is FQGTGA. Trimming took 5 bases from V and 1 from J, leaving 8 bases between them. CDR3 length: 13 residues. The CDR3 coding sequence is TGTGCCAGCAGCGCACAGAGGAACACTGAAGCTTTCTTT. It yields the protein CASSAQRNTEAFF.

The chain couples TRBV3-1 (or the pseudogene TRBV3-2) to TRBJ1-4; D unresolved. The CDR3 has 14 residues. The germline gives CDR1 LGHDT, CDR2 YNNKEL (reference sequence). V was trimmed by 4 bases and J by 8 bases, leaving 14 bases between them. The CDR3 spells CASSPLVSDEKLFF. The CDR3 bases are TGTGCCAGCAGCCCGTTAGTTTCCGACGAAAAACTGTTTTTT.

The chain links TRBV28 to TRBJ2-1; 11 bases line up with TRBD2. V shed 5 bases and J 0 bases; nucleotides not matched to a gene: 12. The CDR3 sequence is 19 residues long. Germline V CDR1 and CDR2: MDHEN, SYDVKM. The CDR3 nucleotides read TGTGCCAGCAGTGGTCGGACTAGCGGGCGACCTCACTCCTACAATGAGCAGTTCTTC. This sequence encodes CASSGRTSGRPHSYNEQFF.

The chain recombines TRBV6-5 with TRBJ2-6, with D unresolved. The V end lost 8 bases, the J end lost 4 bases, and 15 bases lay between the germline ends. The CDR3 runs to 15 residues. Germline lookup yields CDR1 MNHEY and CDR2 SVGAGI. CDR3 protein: CASLETRPGANVLTF. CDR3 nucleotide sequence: TGTGCCAGCTTAGAAACTCGGCCCGGGGCCAACGTCCTGACTTTC.

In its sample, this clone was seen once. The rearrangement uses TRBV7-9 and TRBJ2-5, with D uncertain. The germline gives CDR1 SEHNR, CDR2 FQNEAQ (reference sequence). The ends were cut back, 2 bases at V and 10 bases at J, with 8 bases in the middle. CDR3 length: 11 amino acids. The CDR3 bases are TGTGCCAGCAGCTTAAGCGTAATCCAGTACTTC. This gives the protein CASSLSVIQYF.

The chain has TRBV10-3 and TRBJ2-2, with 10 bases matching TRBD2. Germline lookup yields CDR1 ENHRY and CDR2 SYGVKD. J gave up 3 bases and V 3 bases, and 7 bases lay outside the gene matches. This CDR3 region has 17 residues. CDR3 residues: CAISDSGRALYTGELFF. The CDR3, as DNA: TGTGCCATCAGTGACAGCGGGAGGGCCCTCTACACCGGGGAGCTGTTTTTT.

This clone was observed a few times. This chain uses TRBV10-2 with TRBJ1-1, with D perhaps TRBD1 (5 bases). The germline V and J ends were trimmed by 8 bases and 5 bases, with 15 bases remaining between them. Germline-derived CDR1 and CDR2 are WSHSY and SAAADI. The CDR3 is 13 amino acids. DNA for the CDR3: TGCGCCAGCGGCCGAGGGGATCAAACTGAAGCTTTCTTT. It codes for CASGRGDQTEAFF.

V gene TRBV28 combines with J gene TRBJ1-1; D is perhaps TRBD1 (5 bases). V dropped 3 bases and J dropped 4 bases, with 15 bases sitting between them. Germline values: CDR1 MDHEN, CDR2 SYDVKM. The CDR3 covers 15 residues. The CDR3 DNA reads TGTGCCAGCAGTTTCGCAGGGAATAGAGTCACTGAAGCTTTCTTT. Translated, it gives CASSFAGNRVTEAFF.